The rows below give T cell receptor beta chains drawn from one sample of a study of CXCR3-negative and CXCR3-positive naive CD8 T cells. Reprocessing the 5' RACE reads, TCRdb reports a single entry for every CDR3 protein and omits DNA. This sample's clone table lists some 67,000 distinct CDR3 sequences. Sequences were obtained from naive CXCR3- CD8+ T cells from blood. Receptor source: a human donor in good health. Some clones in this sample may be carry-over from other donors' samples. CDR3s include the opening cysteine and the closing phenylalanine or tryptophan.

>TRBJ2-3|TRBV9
CASSPNTDTQYF
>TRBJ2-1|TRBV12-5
CASASPRSGRESYNEQFF
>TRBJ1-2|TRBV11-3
CASSSTGGYGYTF
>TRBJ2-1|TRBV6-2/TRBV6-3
CASSPGNEQFF
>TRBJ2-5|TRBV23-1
CASSQSKREGLEETQYF
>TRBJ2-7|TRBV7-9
CASSPTSGSYEQYF
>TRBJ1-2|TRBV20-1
CSAPTQQGRGNYGYTF
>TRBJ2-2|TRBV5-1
CASSFRTGADTGELFF
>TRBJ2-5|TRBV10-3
CAISDMAGGTLQQETQYF
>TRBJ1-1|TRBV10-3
CAISETGGNTEAFF
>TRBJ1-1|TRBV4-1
CASSQETDRGWGTEAFF
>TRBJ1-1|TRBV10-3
CAIREGQGNTEAFF
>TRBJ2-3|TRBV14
CASSHFQGDTQYF
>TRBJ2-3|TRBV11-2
CASSSGQVPLSTDTQYF
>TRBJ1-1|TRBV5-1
CASSLVEGTEAFF
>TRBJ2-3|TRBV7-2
CASSLGLAGTDTQYF
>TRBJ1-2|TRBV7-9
CASSPMPGQGADYGYTF
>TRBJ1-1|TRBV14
CASSYRRTDREEAFF
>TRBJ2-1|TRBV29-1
CSVERGTGENEQFF
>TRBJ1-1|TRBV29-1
CSARDSENTEAFF